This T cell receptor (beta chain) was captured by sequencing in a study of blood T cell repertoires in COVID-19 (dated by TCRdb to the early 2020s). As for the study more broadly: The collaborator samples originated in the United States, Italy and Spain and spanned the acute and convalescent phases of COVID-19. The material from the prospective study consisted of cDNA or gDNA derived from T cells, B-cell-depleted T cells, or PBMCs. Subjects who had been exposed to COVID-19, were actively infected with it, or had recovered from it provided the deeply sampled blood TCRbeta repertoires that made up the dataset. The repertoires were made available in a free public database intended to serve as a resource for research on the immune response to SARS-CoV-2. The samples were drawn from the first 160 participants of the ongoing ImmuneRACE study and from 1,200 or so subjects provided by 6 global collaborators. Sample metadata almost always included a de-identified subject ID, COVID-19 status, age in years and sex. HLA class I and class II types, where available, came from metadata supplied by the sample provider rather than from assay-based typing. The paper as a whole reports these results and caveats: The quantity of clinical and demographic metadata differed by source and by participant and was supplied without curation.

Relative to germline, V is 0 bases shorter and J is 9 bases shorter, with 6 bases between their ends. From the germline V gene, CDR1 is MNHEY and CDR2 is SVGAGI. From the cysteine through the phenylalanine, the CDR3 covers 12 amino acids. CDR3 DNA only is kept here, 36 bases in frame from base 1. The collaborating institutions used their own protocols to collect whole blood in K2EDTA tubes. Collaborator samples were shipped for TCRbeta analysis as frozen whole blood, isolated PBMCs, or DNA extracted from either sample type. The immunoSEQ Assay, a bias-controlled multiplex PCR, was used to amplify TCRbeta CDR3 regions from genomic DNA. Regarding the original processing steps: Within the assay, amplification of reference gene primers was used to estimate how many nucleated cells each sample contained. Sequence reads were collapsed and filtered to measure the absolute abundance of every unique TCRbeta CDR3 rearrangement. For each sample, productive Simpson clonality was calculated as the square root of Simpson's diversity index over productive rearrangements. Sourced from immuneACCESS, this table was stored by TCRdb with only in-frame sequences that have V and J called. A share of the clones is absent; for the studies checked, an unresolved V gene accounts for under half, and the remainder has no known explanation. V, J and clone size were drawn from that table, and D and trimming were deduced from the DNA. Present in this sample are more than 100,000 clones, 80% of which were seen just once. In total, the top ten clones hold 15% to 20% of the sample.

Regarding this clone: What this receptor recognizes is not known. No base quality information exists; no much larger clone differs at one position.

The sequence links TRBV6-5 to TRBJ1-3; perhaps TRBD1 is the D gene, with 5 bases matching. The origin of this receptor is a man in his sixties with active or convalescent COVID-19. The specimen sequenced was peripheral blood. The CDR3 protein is CASSYSGGTIYF. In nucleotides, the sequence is TGTGCCAGCAGTTACTCCGGGGGCACCATATATTTT.